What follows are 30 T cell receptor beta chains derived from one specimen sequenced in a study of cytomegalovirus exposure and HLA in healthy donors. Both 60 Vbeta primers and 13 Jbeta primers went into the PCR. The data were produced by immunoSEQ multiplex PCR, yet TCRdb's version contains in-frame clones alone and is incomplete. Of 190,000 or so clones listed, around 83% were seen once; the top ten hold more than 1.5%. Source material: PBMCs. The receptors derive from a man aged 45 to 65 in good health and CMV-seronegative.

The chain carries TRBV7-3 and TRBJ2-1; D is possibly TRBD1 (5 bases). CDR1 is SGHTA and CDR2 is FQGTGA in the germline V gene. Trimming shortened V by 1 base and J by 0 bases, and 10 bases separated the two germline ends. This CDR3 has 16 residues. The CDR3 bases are TGTGCCAGCAGCTTAAAAGGGGCGAGCTCCTACAATGAGCAGTTCTTC. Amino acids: CASSLKGASSYNEQFF.

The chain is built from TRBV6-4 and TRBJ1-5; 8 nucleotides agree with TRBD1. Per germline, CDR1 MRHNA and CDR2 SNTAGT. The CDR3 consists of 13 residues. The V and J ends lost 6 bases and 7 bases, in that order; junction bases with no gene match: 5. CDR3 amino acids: CASSQGAGQPQHF. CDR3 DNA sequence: TGTGCCAGCAGCCAGGGGGCTGGGCAGCCCCAGCATTTT.

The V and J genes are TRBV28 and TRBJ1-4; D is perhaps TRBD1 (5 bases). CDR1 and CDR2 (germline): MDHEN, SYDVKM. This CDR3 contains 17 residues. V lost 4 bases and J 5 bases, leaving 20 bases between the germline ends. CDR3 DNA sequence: TGTGCCAGCAGTTCCTATAGGACGGACTACAGGAATGAAAAACTGTTTTTT. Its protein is CASSSYRTDYRNEKLFF.

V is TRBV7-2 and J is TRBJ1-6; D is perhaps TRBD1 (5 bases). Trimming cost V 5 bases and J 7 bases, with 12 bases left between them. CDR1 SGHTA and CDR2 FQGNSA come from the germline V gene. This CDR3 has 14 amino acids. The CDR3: CASSGRVSNSPLHF. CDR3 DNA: TGTGCCAGCAGCGGCAGGGTATCCAATTCACCCCTCCACTTT.

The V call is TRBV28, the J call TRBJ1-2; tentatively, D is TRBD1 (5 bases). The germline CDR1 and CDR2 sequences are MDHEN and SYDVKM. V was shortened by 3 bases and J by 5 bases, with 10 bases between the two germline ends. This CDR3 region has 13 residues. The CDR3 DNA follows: TGTGCCAGCAGTTTTCGGACACAGTATGGCTACACCTTC. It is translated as CASSFRTQYGYTF.

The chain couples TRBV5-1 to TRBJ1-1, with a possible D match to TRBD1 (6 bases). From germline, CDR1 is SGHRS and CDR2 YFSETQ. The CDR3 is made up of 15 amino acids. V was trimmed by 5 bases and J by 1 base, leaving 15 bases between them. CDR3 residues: CASRMDGQRNTEAFF. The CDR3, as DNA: TGCGCCAGCAGGATGGATGGACAGCGGAACACTGAAGCTTTCTTT.

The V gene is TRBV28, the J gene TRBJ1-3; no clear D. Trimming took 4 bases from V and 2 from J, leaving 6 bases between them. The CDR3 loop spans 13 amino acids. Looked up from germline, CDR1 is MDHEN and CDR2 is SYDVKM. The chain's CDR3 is CASSSSPGNTIYF. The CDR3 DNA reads TGTGCCAGCAGTTCCTCCCCTGGAAACACCATATATTTT. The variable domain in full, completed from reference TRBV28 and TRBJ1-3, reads DVKVTQSSRYLVKRTGEKVFLECVQDMDHENMFWYRQDPGLGLRLIYFSYDVKMKEKGDIPEGYSVSREKKERFSLILESASTNQTSMYLCASSSSPGNTIYFGEGSWLTVV.

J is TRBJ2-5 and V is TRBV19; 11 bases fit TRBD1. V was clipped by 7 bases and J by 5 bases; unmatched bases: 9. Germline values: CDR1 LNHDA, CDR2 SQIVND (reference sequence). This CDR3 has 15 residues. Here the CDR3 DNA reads TGTGCCAGTAAACCCGGGACAGGGGGGGCCGAGACCCAGTACTTC. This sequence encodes CASKPGTGGAETQYF.

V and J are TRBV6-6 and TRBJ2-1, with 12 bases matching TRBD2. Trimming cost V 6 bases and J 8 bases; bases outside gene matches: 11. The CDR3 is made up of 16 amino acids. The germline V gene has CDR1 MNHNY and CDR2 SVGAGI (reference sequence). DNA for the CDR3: TGTGCCAGCAGGGCCAGTTCTAGCGGGAGGGGGGATGAGCAGTTCTTC. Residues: CASRASSSGRGDEQFF.

CDR3: CARRFNVEDANYGYTF. In DNA form, the CDR3 reads TGTGCCAGAAGGTTTAACGTGGAGGATGCGAACTATGGCTACACCTTC. This chain links TRBV5-3 with TRBJ1-2; D gene ambiguous. TRBV5-3 is given ORF status, its function remaining uncertain. CDR3 size: 16 residues. The V end was cut by 5 bases, the J end by 2 bases, with 19 bases between.

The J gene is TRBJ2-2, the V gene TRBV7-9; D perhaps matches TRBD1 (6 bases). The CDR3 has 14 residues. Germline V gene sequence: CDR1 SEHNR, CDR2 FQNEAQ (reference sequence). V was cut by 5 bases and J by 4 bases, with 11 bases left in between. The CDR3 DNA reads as TGTGCCAGCAGCCAACAGGGTCCCACCGGGGAGCTGTTTTTT. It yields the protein CASSQQGPTGELFF.

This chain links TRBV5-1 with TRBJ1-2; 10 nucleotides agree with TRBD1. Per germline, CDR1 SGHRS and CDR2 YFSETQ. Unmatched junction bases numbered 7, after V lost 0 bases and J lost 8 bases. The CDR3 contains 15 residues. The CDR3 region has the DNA TGCGCCAGCAGCTTGGGGCCCGGGACAGGGGAAGGCTACACCTTC. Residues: CASSLGPGTGEGYTF.

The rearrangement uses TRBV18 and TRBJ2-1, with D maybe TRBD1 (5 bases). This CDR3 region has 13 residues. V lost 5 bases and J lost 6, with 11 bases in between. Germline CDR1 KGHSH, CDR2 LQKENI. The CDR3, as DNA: TGTGCCAGCTCAACATACCAGGGCAATGAGCAGTTCTTC. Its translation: CASSTYQGNEQFF.

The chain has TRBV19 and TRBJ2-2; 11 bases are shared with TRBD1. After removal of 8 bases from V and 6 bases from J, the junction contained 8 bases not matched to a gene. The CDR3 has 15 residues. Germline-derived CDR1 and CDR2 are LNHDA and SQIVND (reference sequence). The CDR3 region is CASGPGQGGSGELFF. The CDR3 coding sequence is TGTGCCAGTGGGCCGGGACAGGGGGGGTCCGGGGAGCTGTTTTTT. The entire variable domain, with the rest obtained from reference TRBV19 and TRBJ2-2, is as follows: DGGITQSPKYLFRKEGQNVTLSCEQNLNHDAMYWYRQDPGQGLRLIYYSQIVNDFQKGDIAEGYSVSREKKESFPLTVTSAQKNPTAFYLCASGPGQGGSGELFFGEGSRLTVL.

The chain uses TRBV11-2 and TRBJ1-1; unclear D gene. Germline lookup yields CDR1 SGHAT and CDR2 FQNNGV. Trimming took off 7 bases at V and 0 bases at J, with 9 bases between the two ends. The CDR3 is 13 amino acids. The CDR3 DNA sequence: TGTGCCAGCACCTCGAGGCTGAACACTGAAGCTTTCTTT. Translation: CASTSRLNTEAFF.

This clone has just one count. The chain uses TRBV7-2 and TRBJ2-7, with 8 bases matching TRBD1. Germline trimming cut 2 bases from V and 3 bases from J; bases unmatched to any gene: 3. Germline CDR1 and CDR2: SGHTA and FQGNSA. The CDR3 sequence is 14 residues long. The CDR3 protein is CASSLQGANYEQYF. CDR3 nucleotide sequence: TGTGCCAGCAGCTTACAGGGGGCTAACTACGAGCAGTACTTC. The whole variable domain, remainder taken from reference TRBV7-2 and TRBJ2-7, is GAGVSQSPSNKVTEKGKDVELRCDPISGHTALYWYRQSLGQGLEFLIYFQGNSAPDKSGLPSDRFSAERTGGSVSTLTIQRTQQEDSAVYLCASSLQGANYEQYFGPGTRLTVT.

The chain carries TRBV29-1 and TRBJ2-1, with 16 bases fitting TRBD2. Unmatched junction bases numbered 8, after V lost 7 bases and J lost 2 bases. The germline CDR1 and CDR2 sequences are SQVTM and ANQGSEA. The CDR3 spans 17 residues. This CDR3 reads CSGTGTSGRGAYNEQFF. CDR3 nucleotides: TGCAGCGGCACCGGGACTAGCGGGAGGGGGGCCTACAATGAGCAGTTCTTC.

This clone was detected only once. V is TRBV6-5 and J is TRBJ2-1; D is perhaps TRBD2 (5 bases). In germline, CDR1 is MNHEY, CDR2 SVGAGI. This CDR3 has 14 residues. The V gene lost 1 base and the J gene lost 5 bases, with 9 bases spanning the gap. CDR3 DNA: TGTGCCAGCAGTTACTACGGGAACAACAATGAGCAGTTCTTC. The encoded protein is CASSYYGNNNEQFF.

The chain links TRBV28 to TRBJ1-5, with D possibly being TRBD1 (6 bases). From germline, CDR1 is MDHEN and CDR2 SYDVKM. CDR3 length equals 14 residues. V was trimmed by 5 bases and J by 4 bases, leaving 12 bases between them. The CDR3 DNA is TGTGCCAGCAGTCGGACAGTTGGAAATCAGCCCCAGCATTTT. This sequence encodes CASSRTVGNQPQHF. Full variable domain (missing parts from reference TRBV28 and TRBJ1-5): DVKVTQSSRYLVKRTGEKVFLECVQDMDHENMFWYRQDPGLGLRLIYFSYDVKMKEKGDIPEGYSVSREKKERFSLILESASTNQTSMYLCASSRTVGNQPQHFGDGTRLSIL.

CDR3 nucleotides: TGTGCCAGCAGTATCCATAGCACAGGGGGCGCCCGGACTGAAGCTTTCTTT. It specifies CASSIHSTGGARTEAFF. The V gene is TRBV27, the J gene TRBJ1-1; TRBD1 matches at 9 bases. V shed 5 bases, J shed 5 bases, and the junction held 15 bases outside the gene matches. Looked up from germline, CDR1 is MNHEY and CDR2 is SMNVEV (reference sequence). The CDR3 contains 17 residues.

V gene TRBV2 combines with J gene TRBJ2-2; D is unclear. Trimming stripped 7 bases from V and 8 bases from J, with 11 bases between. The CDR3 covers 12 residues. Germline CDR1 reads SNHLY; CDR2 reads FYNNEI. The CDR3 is CASISDMGELFF. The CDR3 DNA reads TGTGCCAGCATTTCCGACATGGGGGAGCTGTTTTTT.

The CDR3 DNA reads TGTGCCAGCAGCCGGGGACAGAACACTGAAGCTTTCTTT. It is translated as CASSRGQNTEAFF. The chain links TRBV7-9 to TRBJ1-1; tentatively, D is TRBD1 (6 bases). In germline, CDR1 is SEHNR, CDR2 FQNEAQ (reference sequence). The CDR3 extends over 13 amino acids. Trimming stripped 5 bases from V and 1 base from J, with 8 bases between.

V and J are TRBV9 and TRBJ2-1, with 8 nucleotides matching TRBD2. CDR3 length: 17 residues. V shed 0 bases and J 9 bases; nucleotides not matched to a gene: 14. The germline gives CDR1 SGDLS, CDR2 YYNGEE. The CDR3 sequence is CASSVGTGTSNDGEQFF. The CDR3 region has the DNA TGTGCCAGCAGCGTAGGGACCGGGACTAGTAATGATGGTGAGCAGTTCTTC. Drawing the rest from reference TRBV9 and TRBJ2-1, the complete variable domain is DSGVTQTPKHLITATGQRVTLRCSPRSGDLSVYWYQQSLDQGLQFLIQYYNGEERAKGNILERFSAQQFPDLHSELNLSSLELGDSALYFCASSVGTGTSNDGEQFFGPGTRLTVL.

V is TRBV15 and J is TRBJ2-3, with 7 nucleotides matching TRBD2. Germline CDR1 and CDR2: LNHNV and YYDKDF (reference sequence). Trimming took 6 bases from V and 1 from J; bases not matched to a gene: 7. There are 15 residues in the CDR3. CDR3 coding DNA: TGTGCCACCAGAAAAGAGCGGGGTCGCACAGATACGCAGTATTTT. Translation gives CATRKERGRTDTQYF.

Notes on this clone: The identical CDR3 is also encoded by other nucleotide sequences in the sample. This CDR3 is CASSSTGGSYEQYF. The CDR3 DNA reads TGTGCCAGCAGCTCTACAGGGGGCTCCTACGAGCAGTACTTC. The chain has TRBV7-9 and TRBJ2-7; the match to TRBD1 covers 8 bases. V was pared by 4 bases and J by 0 bases, with 2 bases of the junction left unmatched. CDR1 and CDR2 from the germline V gene are SEHNR and FQNEAQ (reference sequence). The CDR3 has 14 residues.

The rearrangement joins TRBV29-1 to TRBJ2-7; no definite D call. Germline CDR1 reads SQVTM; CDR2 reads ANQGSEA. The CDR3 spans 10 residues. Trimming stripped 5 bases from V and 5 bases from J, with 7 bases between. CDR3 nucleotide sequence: TGCAGCGTTCGGTCCCACGAGCAGTACTTC. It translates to CSVRSHEQYF.

The CDR3 DNA is TGCGCCAGCAGCACTACTAGCGGGGGGTACAATGAGCAGTTCTTC. The encoded protein is CASSTTSGGYNEQFF. The chain uses TRBV5-1 and TRBJ2-1, with 12 bases lining up with TRBD2. This CDR3 comprises 15 residues. The ends lost 4 bases at V and 4 bases at J; junction bases unmatched: 3. CDR1 and CDR2 (germline): SGHRS, YFSETQ.

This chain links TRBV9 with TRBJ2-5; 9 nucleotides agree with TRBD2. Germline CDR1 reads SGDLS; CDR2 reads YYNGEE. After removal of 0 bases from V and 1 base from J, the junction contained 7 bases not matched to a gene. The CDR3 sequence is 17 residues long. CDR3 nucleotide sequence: TGTGCCAGCAGCGTAGACCGAGCGGGGGGAATCCAAGAGACCCAGTACTTC. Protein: CASSVDRAGGIQETQYF.

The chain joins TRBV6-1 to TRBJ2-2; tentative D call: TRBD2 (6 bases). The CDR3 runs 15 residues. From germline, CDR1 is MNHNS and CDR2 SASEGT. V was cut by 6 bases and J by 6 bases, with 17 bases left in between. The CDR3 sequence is CASRLRRLESGELFF. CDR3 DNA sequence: TGTGCCAGCAGATTAAGGCGACTAGAATCCGGGGAGCTGTTTTTT.

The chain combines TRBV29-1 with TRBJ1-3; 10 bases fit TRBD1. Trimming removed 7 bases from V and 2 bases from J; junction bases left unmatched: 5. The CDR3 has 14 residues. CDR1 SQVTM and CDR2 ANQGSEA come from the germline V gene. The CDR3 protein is CSAIGQGAGNTIYF. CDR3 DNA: TGCAGCGCCATAGGACAGGGGGCTGGAAACACCATATATTTT.